Following are 29 T cell receptor beta chains from one sample sequenced in a study of blood T cell repertoires in COVID-19. Method: immunoSEQ multiplex PCR; TCRdb's copy keeps in-frame clones and lacks some. The table includes roughly 14,000 clones, roughly 72% detected once. The sequencing input was peripheral blood. All receptors derive from a man in his 70s with acute or convalescent COVID-19.

This clone counts as medium-sized (0.01 to 0.1%). The chain recombines TRBV5-1 with TRBJ1-2; D gene uncertain. There are 12 residues in the CDR3. V lost 4 bases to trimming and J lost 3 bases, with 7 bases between them. From germline, CDR1 is SGHRS and CDR2 YFSETQ. Here the CDR3 reads CASSTGDYGYTF. DNA for the CDR3: TGCGCCAGCAGCACCGGGGACTATGGCTACACCTTC.

This clone was observed a single time. The chain couples TRBV30 to TRBJ2-1, with D possibly TRBD2 on 6 matching bases. This CDR3 has 14 residues. From germline, CDR1 is GTSNPN and CDR2 SVGIG (reference sequence). Trimming removed 4 bases at V and 5 bases at J, with 15 bases between. The CDR3 sequence is CAWTASESDNEQFF. For the CDR3, the DNA is TGTGCCTGGACGGCTAGCGAGTCAGACAATGAGCAGTTCTTC.

This chain joins TRBV6-1 and TRBJ1-5, with 9 nucleotides matching TRBD1. V trimming: 4 bases; J trimming: 5 bases; junction bases outside the gene matches: 15. CDR3 length: 18 amino acids. Germline V lookup: CDR1 MNHNS, CDR2 SASEGT. CDR3 nucleotides: TGTGCCAGCAGTGGGGGGACAGGGTCCGTGGGCCCCTATCAGCCCCAGCATTTT. This gives the protein CASSGGTGSVGPYQPQHF.

This chain links TRBV2 with TRBJ2-5; 11 nucleotides match TRBD2. With 4 bases clipped from V and 2 bases from J, the junction kept 9 bases outside the gene matches. CDR1 SNHLY and CDR2 FYNNEI come from the germline V gene. The CDR3 extends over 17 amino acids. The CDR3 reads CASSGISGGGWQETQYF. The CDR3 bases are TGTGCCAGCAGTGGGATTAGCGGGGGGGGTTGGCAAGAGACCCAGTACTTC.

This clone showed up just a few times. CDR3 sequence: CASSQIYGGTEAFF. In DNA, the CDR3 is TGTGCCAGCAGCCAAATCTACGGGGGCACTGAAGCTTTCTTT. The rearrangement joins TRBV14 to TRBJ1-1; D is perhaps TRBD1 (5 bases). The CDR3 is made up of 14 amino acids. Germline values: CDR1 SGHDN, CDR2 FVKESK. The V end was cut by 2 bases, the J end by 4 bases, with 11 bases between.

This chain joins TRBV7-8 and TRBJ2-2; D is ambiguous. The CDR3 is made up of 14 amino acids. The V end lost 6 bases, the J end lost 0 bases, and 8 bases lay between the germline ends. The germline gives CDR1 SGHVS, CDR2 FQNEAQ. CDR3 region: CASSPSANTGELFF. DNA for the CDR3: TGTGCCAGCAGTCCCAGTGCGAACACCGGGGAGCTGTTTTTT.

The V and J genes are TRBV18 and TRBJ2-1, with 9 bases matching TRBD2. Germline trimming cut 1 base from V and 5 bases from J; bases unmatched to any gene: 3. This CDR3 comprises 15 residues. CDR1 is KGHSH and CDR2 is LQKENI in the germline V gene. CDR3 sequence: CASSPQAGGNNEQFF. The CDR3 region has the DNA TGTGCCAGCTCACCACAGGCGGGGGGGAACAATGAGCAGTTCTTC. Drawing the rest from reference TRBV18 and TRBJ2-1, the complete variable domain is NAGVMQNPRHLVRRRGQEARLRCSPMKGHSHVYWYRQLPEEGLKFMVYLQKENIIDESGMPKERFSAEFPKEGPSILRIQQVVRGDSAAYFCASSPQAGGNNEQFFGPGTRLTVL.

The chain combines TRBV3-1 (or the pseudogene TRBV3-2) with TRBJ1-4; no clear D gene. Germline lookup yields CDR1 LGHDT and CDR2 YNNKEL (reference sequence). The length of the CDR3 is 13 residues. Trimming left V 5 bases short and J 10 bases short, with 14 bases between. The CDR3 sequence: CASSSQLEAKLFF. CDR3 coding DNA: TGTGCCAGCAGCTCCCAACTCGAGGCAAAACTGTTTTTT.

This clone turned up a few times. This sequence joins TRBV10-3 and TRBJ2-6; 7 nucleotides align to TRBD1. V was pared by 3 bases and J by 0 bases, with 5 bases of the junction left unmatched. Germline V gene lookup returns CDR1 ENHRY and CDR2 SYGVKD. The CDR3 is made up of 17 amino acids. The CDR3 DNA reads as TGTGCCATCAGTGATACAGGGGTGGGCTCTGGGGCCAACGTCCTGACTTTC. As protein: CAISDTGVGSGANVLTF.

This chain connects TRBV19 to TRBJ2-7; 9 bases match TRBD2. Germline assignment: CDR1 LNHDA and CDR2 SQIVND (reference sequence). The CDR3 is 15 residues long. Trimming took 4 bases from V and 4 from J; bases not matched to a gene: 8. CDR3 nucleotide sequence: TGTGCCAGTAGTAGACTCGTAGCGGGGGCGTACGAGCAGTACTTC. It yields the protein CASSRLVAGAYEQYF.

The chain uses TRBV28 and TRBJ1-1; 9 bases fit TRBD1. The length of the CDR3 is 14 residues. Looked up from germline, CDR1 is MDHEN and CDR2 is SYDVKM. V lost 6 bases, J lost 4 bases, and 6 bases stayed unmatched. CDR3 DNA sequence: TGTGCCAGCAGGACACAGGGGGCAGTCACTGAAGCTTTCTTT. This gives the protein CASRTQGAVTEAFF.

This chain links TRBV30 with TRBJ1-3, with 11 positions matching TRBD1. This CDR3 is built from 14 residues. From germline, CDR1 is GTSNPN and CDR2 SVGIG (reference sequence). With V trimmed by 5 bases and J by 3 bases, 3 bases remained unmatched. The DNA for the CDR3 is TGTGCCTGGGGACAGGGGGCATATGGAAACACCATATATTTT. Translated, it gives CAWGQGAYGNTIYF.

The rearrangement links TRBV14 to TRBJ1-1; maybe TRBD1 (6 bases). Trimming pared 2 bases from V and 3 bases from J, leaving 10 bases between. Germline-derived CDR1 and CDR2 are SGHDN and FVKESK. The CDR3 extends over 14 amino acids. CDR3 region: CASSQQQGHTEAFF. The CDR3 DNA is TGTGCCAGCAGCCAACAACAGGGACACACTGAAGCTTTCTTT.

The V call is TRBV15, the J call TRBJ1-1, with no clear D. V was pared by 3 bases and J by 5 bases, with 16 bases between. Per the germline V gene, CDR1 is LNHNV and CDR2 is YYDKDF (reference sequence). The CDR3 has 15 amino acids. The CDR3 here is CATSSPIRVTTEAFF. CDR3 nucleotide sequence: TGTGCCACCAGCAGTCCCATTCGGGTGACGACTGAAGCTTTCTTT.

The chain combines TRBV29-1 with TRBJ2-3; 9 bases line up with TRBD2. CDR1 is SQVTM, CDR2 ANQGSEA, per germline. The CDR3 totals 14 residues. J gave up 6 bases and V 6 bases, and 10 bases lay outside the gene matches. CDR3 DNA: TGCAGCGTAGGCCTAGCGGGAAGTCCGGATACGCAGTATTTT. It translates to CSVGLAGSPDTQYF.

V usage is TRBV24-1 and J usage is TRBJ2-3; tentative D call: TRBD1 (6 bases). Germline lookup yields CDR1 KGHDR and CDR2 SFDVKD. CDR3 length: 16 residues. Between the trimmed V and J ends, which lost 4 bases and 4 bases, there was a span of 17 bases. CDR3 in amino acids: CATSDAGALGPDTQYF. CDR3 coding DNA: TGTGCCACCAGTGACGCAGGGGCCTTGGGCCCAGATACGCAGTATTTT.

This clone was seen only a few times. J is TRBJ1-4 and V is TRBV6-5; TRBD1 matches 7 bases. Unmatched junction bases numbered 8, after V lost 6 bases and J lost 7 bases. Germline CDR1 reads MNHEY; CDR2 reads SVGAGI. The CDR3 sequence is 14 residues long. The CDR3 DNA is TGTGCCAGCAGCCACAGGGGTCCTGGTGAAAAACTGTTTTTT. It translates to CASSHRGPGEKLFF.

The V call is TRBV7-3, the J call TRBJ2-7; 9 nucleotides line up with TRBD2. The CDR3 runs 15 residues. Trimming cost V 5 bases and J 5 bases; bases outside gene matches: 10. Germline V CDR1 and CDR2: SGHTA, FQGTGA. CDR3 nucleotide sequence: TGTGCCAGCAGCCCCCAAGAAATAGCGGGAGACGAGCAGTACTTC. Amino acids: CASSPQEIAGDEQYF.

In its sample, this clone was seen a few times. The V and J genes are TRBV18 and TRBJ2-7, with D tentatively TRBD1 (6 bases). This CDR3 has 13 amino acids. V was trimmed by 3 bases and J by 5 bases, leaving 11 bases between them. CDR1 and CDR2 from the germline V gene are KGHSH and LQKENI. The DNA of the CDR3 is TGTGCCAGCTCACCCATACAGGGCGACGAGCAGTACTTC. Protein sequence: CASSPIQGDEQYF.

The rearrangement links TRBV7-2 to TRBJ2-2; TRBD1 aligns across 7 bases. J gave up 4 bases and V 2 bases, and 7 bases lay outside the gene matches. CDR1 is SGHTA and CDR2 is FQGNSA in the germline V gene. The length of the CDR3 is 16 residues. CDR3 nucleotides: TGTGCCAGCAGCTTAAGACAGGGACGTGGCACCGGGGAGCTGTTTTTT. Translating gives CASSLRQGRGTGELFF.

The V call is TRBV12-3 or TRBV12-4, the J call TRBJ1-1, with D possibly TRBD1 on 6 matching bases. This CDR3 is built from 13 residues. Deletions cut 3 bases from V and 3 bases from J, with 8 bases between. CDR3 in DNA: TGTGCCAGCAGTTTGAAGGGGGACACTGAAGCTTTCTTT. This sequence encodes CASSLKGDTEAFF.

A few counts support this clone. This sequence joins TRBV7-2 and TRBJ1-4, with TRBD1 matching over 7 bases. V was clipped by 4 bases and J by 4 bases; unmatched bases: 6. Germline CDR1 reads SGHTA; CDR2 reads FQGNSA. The CDR3 sequence is 15 residues long. The CDR3: CASSSRGTGNEKLFF. CDR3 nucleotide sequence: TGTGCCAGCAGCTCCAGGGGGACGGGTAATGAAAAACTGTTTTTT.

This clone was seen a handful of times. The J gene is TRBJ2-1, the V gene TRBV19; possibly TRBD1 for D (6 bases). The CDR3 extends over 13 amino acids. Germline-derived CDR1 and CDR2 are LNHDA and SQIVND (reference sequence). Trimming pared 3 bases from V and 8 bases from J, leaving 11 bases between. The CDR3 loop reads CASSMAGEYEQFF. For the CDR3, the DNA is TGTGCCAGTAGTATGGCAGGGGAGTATGAGCAGTTCTTC. Based on the CDR3 plus reference TRBV19 and TRBJ2-1, the full variable domain is DGGITQSPKYLFRKEGQNVTLSCEQNLNHDAMYWYRQDPGQGLRLIYYSQIVNDFQKGDIAEGYSVSREKKESFPLTVTSAQKNPTAFYLCASSMAGEYEQFFGPGTRLTVL.

The chain recombines TRBV5-4 with TRBJ2-7; the match to TRBD2 covers 11 bases. The CDR3 consists of 15 residues. V lost 4 bases to trimming and J lost 4 bases; unmatched junction nucleotides: 7. CDR1 and CDR2 from the germline V gene are SGHNT and YYREEE (reference sequence). The CDR3 region is CASSLGTSGIYEQYF. In DNA form, the CDR3 reads TGTGCCAGCAGCCTCGGGACTAGCGGAATATACGAGCAGTACTTC.

V usage is TRBV18 and J usage is TRBJ1-2; perhaps TRBD1 as D (5 bases). V lost 5 bases and J 4 bases, leaving 14 bases between the germline ends. CDR1 is KGHSH, CDR2 LQKENI, per germline. The CDR3 contains 14 residues. CDR3 sequence: CASSSLEGAYGYTF. The CDR3 DNA sequence: TGTGCCAGCTCATCACTCGAAGGGGCCTATGGCTACACCTTC.

V and J are TRBV30 and TRBJ1-4; 7 nucleotides match TRBD1. Germline-derived CDR1 and CDR2 are GTSNPN and SVGIG (reference sequence). This CDR3 contains 14 residues. Trimming cost V 1 base and J 5 bases; bases outside gene matches: 4. The CDR3: CAWSAGTVNEKLFF. The CDR3 coding sequence is TGTGCCTGGAGTGCCGGGACAGTAAATGAAAAACTGTTTTTT.

The chain employs TRBV6-2 or TRBV6-3 and TRBJ1-4, with TRBD1 matching over 7 bases. With 0 bases clipped from V and 8 bases from J, the junction kept 12 bases outside the gene matches. CDR1 is MNHEY, CDR2 SVGEGT, per germline. CDR3 length: 17 amino acids. The CDR3 DNA follows: TGTGCCAGCAGTTACTCCGCCAGGACAGGCACCTCGGAAAAACTGTTTTTT. Translation: CASSYSARTGTSEKLFF.

The genes are TRBV7-2 and TRBJ1-5; D uncertain. The CDR3 is 12 amino acids. Germline lookup yields CDR1 SGHTA and CDR2 FQGNSA. Trimming left V 2 bases short and J 6 bases short, with 5 bases between. CDR3 region: CASSLRFQPQHF. The DNA of the CDR3 is TGTGCCAGCAGCTTACGGTTTCAGCCCCAGCATTTT.

This chain connects TRBV6-5 to TRBJ1-1; possible D gene TRBD1, 6 bases. The CDR3 is 16 residues long. The V and J ends lost 2 bases and 1 base respectively, with 14 bases between them. The germline gives CDR1 MNHEY, CDR2 SVGAGI. The CDR3 DNA follows: TGTGCCAGCAGTTACCGACTAATCAGGGGGAACACTGAAGCTTTCTTT. It encodes CASSYRLIRGNTEAFF.